A single sample is the source of the 29 T cell receptor beta chains below, sequenced in a study of TIL therapy for anti-PD-1-resistant metastatic lung cancer. Time point given: pre-treatment sample, taken before nivolumab and TIL therapy. The immunoSEQ assay was v3. Assay: immunoSEQ multiplex PCR; the TCRdb copy retains only in-frame clones and omits some. In the table there are 45,000 to 75,000 clones, 55% to 70% of which are singletons. Sequencing was performed on blood, taken at baseline. The receptor source for this set is a person aged 25-80 years with non-small cell lung cancer.

The chain has TRBV7-8 and TRBJ2-7; a weak D match, TRBD2 (5 bases). CDR1 and CDR2 (germline): SGHVS, FQNEAQ. The CDR3 consists of 15 residues. With 4 bases removed from V and 0 bases from J, the gap between germline ends came to 13 bases. CDR3 nucleotide sequence: TGTGCCAGCAGCTGGGCATCGGGGAGCTCCTACGAGCAGTACTTC. Amino acid sequence: CASSWASGSSYEQYF.

This clone was seen a single time. V is TRBV2 and J is TRBJ1-1; TRBD1 is a possible D gene (5 bases). Between the trimmed V and J ends, which lost 8 bases and 1 base, there was a span of 11 bases. This CDR3 is 13 amino acids long. Germline V gene data show CDR1 as SNHLY and CDR2 as FYNNEI. CDR3: CASQWGWNTEAFF. The DNA for the CDR3 is TGTGCCAGCCAGTGGGGGTGGAACACTGAAGCTTTCTTT.

The chain couples TRBV6-5 to TRBJ2-3, with D uncertain. The CDR3 contains 15 residues. Trimming removed 4 bases at V and 5 bases at J, with 16 bases between. Germline V gene sequence: CDR1 MNHEY, CDR2 SVGAGI. CDR3 sequence: CASSSSPVSRDTQYF. CDR3 nucleotides: TGTGCCAGCAGTTCCTCTCCAGTTTCCCGAGATACGCAGTATTTT.

The CDR3 region is CASSPPKSGRVVEQFF. CDR3 nucleotide sequence: TGTGCCAGCAGCCCACCGAAGAGCGGGAGGGTCGTTGAGCAGTTCTTC. The chain combines TRBV6-6 with TRBJ2-1; 10 nucleotides align to TRBD2. The V and J ends lost 6 bases and 9 bases, in that order; junction bases with no gene match: 14. There are 16 residues in the CDR3. Germline values: CDR1 MNHNY, CDR2 SVGAGI (reference sequence).

The chain is built from TRBV6-5 and TRBJ2-4; 7 positions match TRBD2. V dropped 6 bases and J dropped 3; count of bases not matched to a gene: 5. CDR1 and CDR2 (germline): MNHEY, SVGAGI. This CDR3 is built from 14 residues. CDR3 nucleotides: TGTGCCAGCAGCCCGGCGGGGGACAAAAACATTCAGTACTTC. Its protein is CASSPAGDKNIQYF.

V gene TRBV28 combines with J gene TRBJ2-6; D gene uncertain. The germline gives CDR1 MDHEN, CDR2 SYDVKM. The CDR3 consists of 12 residues. Trimming left V 6 bases short and J 2 bases short, with 2 bases between. The CDR3 protein is CASRAGANVLTF. DNA for the CDR3: TGTGCCAGCAGAGCTGGGGCCAACGTCCTGACTTTC.

The chain combines TRBV4-2 with TRBJ2-3; 9 bases align to TRBD2. V was clipped by 4 bases and J by 0 bases; unmatched bases: 11. This CDR3 has 18 residues. Germline V CDR1 and CDR2: LGHNA, YNFKEQ. The CDR3 sequence: CASSPGASGTTSTDTQYF. For the CDR3, the DNA is TGTGCCAGCAGCCCCGGGGCTAGCGGGACCACTAGCACAGATACGCAGTATTTT.

The sample holds a few counts of this clone. The chain is built from TRBV6-5 and TRBJ2-1, with D perhaps assigned TRBD1 or TRBD2 (6 bases each). V was shortened by 6 bases and J by 4 bases, with 13 bases between the two germline ends. In germline, CDR1 is MNHEY, CDR2 SVGAGI. The CDR3 covers 14 residues. Here the CDR3 DNA reads TGTGCCAGCAGACAGGGAGGAGGTTACAATGAGCAGTTCTTC. Translated: CASRQGGGYNEQFF.

This clone was detected only a few times. The V call is TRBV7-9, the J call TRBJ1-4, with D possibly TRBD1 on 5 matching bases. Deletions cut 7 bases from V and 6 bases from J, with 21 bases between. This CDR3 has 16 residues. Germline V lookup: CDR1 SEHNR, CDR2 FQNEAQ (reference sequence). CDR3 sequence reads: CASTASIGGVHEKLFF. CDR3 coding DNA: TGTGCCAGCACCGCGTCGATCGGGGGGGTGCATGAAAAACTGTTTTTT.

There are a few counts of this clone. The rearrangement links TRBV10-3 to TRBJ2-3; 9 nucleotides line up with TRBD1. With 7 bases clipped from V and 3 bases from J, the junction kept 5 bases outside the gene matches. Germline V gene sequence: CDR1 ENHRY, CDR2 SYGVKD. The CDR3 length is 14 residues. For the CDR3, the DNA is TGTGCCATCACCGGGACAGGGCGGACAGATACGCAGTATTTT. It encodes CAITGTGRTDTQYF.

The chain links TRBV7-8 to TRBJ1-2; no reliable D call. The CDR3 is 15 residues long. Per germline, CDR1 SGHVS and CDR2 FQNEAQ. Trimming left V 2 bases short and J 4 bases short, with 14 bases between. Written as DNA, the CDR3 is TGTGCCAGCAGCTTATACCCGGACGGAACCTATGGCTACACCTTC. As protein: CASSLYPDGTYGYTF.

The chain links TRBV19 to TRBJ1-1; TRBD1 agrees at 9 bases. Germline CDR1 is LNHDA and CDR2 is SQIVND (reference sequence). Trimming took 6 bases from V and 4 from J; bases not matched to a gene: 6. This CDR3 is 14 amino acids long. Here the CDR3 reads CASRTGGLSTEAFF. CDR3 nucleotides: TGTGCCAGTAGGACAGGGGGATTGAGCACTGAAGCTTTCTTT.

This clone was counted a single time. The V gene is TRBV7-6, the J gene TRBJ1-5, with TRBD1 identical over 7 bases. This CDR3 is built from 14 residues. Germline CDR1 reads SGHVS; CDR2 reads FNYEAQ. J gave up 4 bases and V 4 bases, and 4 bases lay outside the gene matches. The CDR3 sequence: CASSSLTGNQPQHF. CDR3 nucleotides: TGTGCCAGCAGCTCTCTGACAGGGAATCAGCCCCAGCATTTT.

CDR3 in DNA: TGCAGCGCCCGGGACAGGGGGTATGAAAAACTGTTTTTT. Its translation is CSARDRGYEKLFF. This chain links TRBV29-1 with TRBJ1-4, with 11 bases lining up with TRBD1. The germline gives CDR1 SQVTM, CDR2 ANQGSEA. With V trimmed by 7 bases and J by 6 bases, 4 bases remained unmatched. This CDR3 contains 13 residues.

The gene calls are TRBV6-5 and TRBJ2-1; 7 bases align to TRBD1. This CDR3 region has 15 residues. With V trimmed by 0 bases and J by 7 bases, 6 bases remained unmatched. The germline gives CDR1 MNHEY, CDR2 SVGAGI. This chain's CDR3 is CASSYSPQGWNEQFF. DNA of the CDR3: TGTGCCAGCAGTTACTCACCACAGGGGTGGAATGAGCAGTTCTTC.

This chain connects TRBV14 to TRBJ1-5; D call uncertain. From germline, CDR1 is SGHDN and CDR2 FVKESK. This CDR3 comprises 12 residues. Trimming removed 1 base at V and 15 bases at J, with 13 bases between. The CDR3 bases are TGTGCCAGCAGCCAAGTCTCGACCTTTTGGCATTTT. It codes for CASSQVSTFWHF.

The chain recombines TRBV11-1 with TRBJ2-3; no reliable D call. The CDR3 has 14 residues. Germline V CDR1 and CDR2: SGHAT, FQDESV (reference sequence). The V and J ends lost 2 bases and 2 bases respectively, with 8 bases between them. CDR3 coding DNA: TGTGCCAGCAGCTTACCCTCCACCACAGATACGCAGTATTTT. Translating it yields CASSLPSTTDTQYF.

In its sample, this clone was seen once. The chain has TRBV5-5 and TRBJ1-1, with 8 bases that match TRBD1. Germline V gene sequence: CDR1 SGHKS, CDR2 YYEKEE (reference sequence). This CDR3 spans 13 amino acids. J gave up 4 bases and V 5 bases, and 4 bases lay outside the gene matches. The CDR3 sequence is CASRLTGGTEAFF. In nucleotides, the CDR3 is TGTGCCAGCAGGCTTACAGGGGGCACTGAAGCTTTCTTT.

In its sample, this clone was seen a few times. The chain joins TRBV7-9 to TRBJ2-1; 8 bases are shared with TRBD2. The CDR3 is 16 amino acids. In germline, CDR1 is SEHNR, CDR2 FQNEAQ (reference sequence). V lost 6 bases, J lost 0 bases, and 7 bases stayed unmatched. In DNA form, the CDR3 reads TGTGCCAGCAGTGGTAGCGGGACTAGCTCCTACAATGAGCAGTTCTTC. Residues: CASSGSGTSSYNEQFF.

The table lists this clone with many counts. The chain has TRBV4-1 and TRBJ2-1; D may correspond to TRBD1 or TRBD2 (5 bases each). The V gene's germline CDR1 is MGHRA and CDR2 YSYEKL. V was clipped by 0 bases and J by 8 bases, with 14 bases between them. The CDR3 consists of 15 residues. CDR3 bases: TGCGCCAGCAGCCAAGAGGCGACGGGACGGGATGAGCAGTTCTTC. Translated, it gives CASSQEATGRDEQFF.

This chain connects TRBV7-2 to TRBJ2-5; D not certain. CDR1 SGHTA and CDR2 FQGNSA come from the germline V gene. CDR3 length equals 12 residues. V was pared by 1 base and J by 5 bases, with 5 bases between. CDR3 protein: CASSLVRETQYF. The CDR3, as DNA: TGTGCCAGCAGCTTAGTTAGGGAGACCCAGTACTTC.

V is TRBV10-1 and J is TRBJ2-7; D may match TRBD1 or TRBD2 (5 bases each). The germline gives CDR1 WNHNN, CDR2 SYGVQD (reference sequence). V was pared by 1 base and J by 10 bases, with 14 bases between. This CDR3 has 13 amino acids. The CDR3 sequence: CASSEWTSGAQYF. The CDR3 DNA follows: TGCGCCAGCAGTGAGTGGACCTCCGGGGCACAGTACTTC.

This clone was seen only a few times. J is TRBJ2-5 and V is TRBV27; D uncertain. CDR3 length: 13 amino acids. Per the germline V gene, CDR1 is MNHEY and CDR2 is SMNVEV (reference sequence). V was clipped by 5 bases and J by 5 bases, with 12 bases between them. The CDR3 DNA sequence: TGTGCCAGCAGTAGTCCTATCTGGGAGACCCAGTACTTC. This translates into CASSSPIWETQYF.

In this sample, this clone turned up a few times. The rearrangement uses TRBV6-5 and TRBJ1-2; no clear D gene. The CDR3 is 13 residues long. V lost 6 bases to trimming and J lost 7 bases, with 15 bases between them. Germline assignment: CDR1 MNHEY and CDR2 SVGAGI. The CDR3 DNA reads TGTGCCAGCAGGACCAGGATCTATGGTGGCTACACCTTC. Translating it yields CASRTRIYGGYTF.

The genes are TRBV11-2 and TRBJ2-7, with D possibly being TRBD1 (5 bases). Germline CDR1 reads SGHAT; CDR2 reads FQNNGV. The V end lost 4 bases, the J end lost 4 bases, and 8 bases lay between the germline ends. This CDR3 region has 12 residues. DNA of the CDR3: TGTGCCAGCAGCTGGGGCCTGTACGAGCAGTACTTC. It encodes CASSWGLYEQYF.

The chain's CDR3 is CASSFRDRPSGNTIYF. The CDR3 bases are TGTGCCAGCAGCTTTCGGGACAGACCTTCTGGAAACACCATATATTTT. The genes are TRBV5-6 and TRBJ1-3; TRBD1 aligns across 7 bases. The germline V gene has CDR1 SGHDT and CDR2 YYEEEE. This CDR3 has 16 amino acids. V lost 2 bases, J lost 1 base, and 6 bases stayed unmatched.

The genes are TRBV5-1 and TRBJ2-3, with no clear D. V was trimmed by 1 base and J by 0 bases, leaving 9 bases between them. Germline V CDR1 and CDR2: SGHRS, YFSETQ. The length of the CDR3 is 15 residues. The CDR3 loop reads CASSLTTASTDTQYF. The CDR3 nucleotides read TGCGCCAGCAGCTTGACCACCGCCAGCACAGATACGCAGTATTTT.

The genes are TRBV19 and TRBJ1-5; tentative D call: TRBD1 (6 bases). This CDR3 is 12 amino acids long. V was shortened by 8 bases and J by 6 bases, with 11 bases between the two germline ends. Germline V lookup: CDR1 LNHDA, CDR2 SQIVND (reference sequence). CDR3: CASAQGSQPQHF. The CDR3 region has the DNA TGTGCCAGTGCTCAGGGGTCTCAGCCCCAGCATTTT.

The rearrangement links TRBV7-9 to TRBJ1-5; a weak D match, TRBD1 (6 bases). Per the germline V gene, CDR1 is SEHNR and CDR2 is FQNEAQ (reference sequence). Trimming left V 3 bases short and J 8 bases short, with 14 bases between. The CDR3 runs 14 residues. The CDR3 reads CASSFNAGGEPQHF. The CDR3 bases are TGTGCCAGCAGCTTCAATGCGGGGGGCGAGCCCCAGCATTTT. Together with reference TRBV7-9 and TRBJ1-5, the CDR3 gives the full variable domain: DTGVSQNPRHKITKRGQNVTFRCDPISEHNRLYWYRQTLGQGPEFLTYFQNEAQLEKSRLLSDRFSAERPKGSFSTLEIQRTEQGDSAMYLCASSFNAGGEPQHFGDGTRLSIL.